These 31 T cell receptor beta chains share one sample of origin, sequenced in a study of cytomegalovirus exposure and HLA in healthy donors. Using immunoSEQ multiplex PCR, the repertoire was profiled, and TCRdb retains in-frame clones only, with some absent. The sample yields 110,000 or so clones, about 82% seen once. Sequencing was performed on PBMCs. The receptors here all came from a man aged 18 to 29 in good health and CMV-seronegative.

The V gene is TRBV23-1, the J gene TRBJ1-5; weak D call: TRBD1 (5 bases). TRBV23-1 is treated as an ORF (open reading frame) with a function not yet certain. The CDR3 covers 15 residues. The V and J ends lost 1 base and 3 bases respectively, with 10 bases between them. The CDR3 nucleotides read TGCGCCAGCAGTCAATGGGGCAGGAACAATCAGCCCCAGCATTTT. Amino acid sequence: CASSQWGRNNQPQHF.

A few counts support this clone. The chain combines TRBV5-1 with TRBJ1-2; 9 nucleotides match TRBD1. Trimming cost V 4 bases and J 2 bases; bases outside gene matches: 15. The CDR3 has 18 amino acids. Germline V CDR1 and CDR2: SGHRS, YFSETQ. The CDR3 here is CASSPLLGQGTGNYGYTF. As DNA, the CDR3 is TGCGCCAGCAGCCCGCTTCTGGGACAGGGTACGGGCAACTATGGCTACACCTTC.

This clone was recorded only once. The chain is built from TRBV6-1 and TRBJ1-2; TRBD1 might be the D (6 bases). V gave up 4 bases and J gave up 2 bases, with 8 bases separating them. CDR1 and CDR2 from the germline V gene are MNHNS and SASEGT. This CDR3 comprises 13 residues. CDR3 nucleotides: TGTGCCAGCAGTGTACAGGGAAACTATGGCTACACCTTC. Its protein is CASSVQGNYGYTF.

This chain joins TRBV7-2 and TRBJ2-2; D is possibly TRBD1 (5 bases). V gave up 5 bases and J gave up 5 bases, with 15 bases separating them. CDR3 length: 15 residues. The germline V gene encodes CDR1 SGHTA and CDR2 FQGNSA. The CDR3 region is CASSPGQGQTGELFF. CDR3 sequence (DNA): TGTGCCAGCAGCCCCGGCCAGGGCCAGACCGGGGAGCTGTTTTTT.

The CDR3 loop reads CASSEYRGLDTEAFF. The CDR3, as DNA: TGTGCCAGCAGTGAATACAGGGGCTTGGACACTGAAGCTTTCTTT. The chain links TRBV25-1 to TRBJ1-1, with D possibly TRBD1 on 6 matching bases. Trimming took off 0 bases at V and 3 bases at J, with 11 bases between the two ends. The V gene's germline CDR1 is MGHDK and CDR2 SYGVNS. The CDR3 length is 15 residues. Filled out from reference TRBV25-1 and TRBJ1-1, the complete variable domain reads EADIYQTPRYLVIGTGKKITLECSQTMGHDKMYWYQQDPGMELHLIHYSYGVNSTEKGDLSSESTVSRIRTEHFPLTLESARPSHTSQYLCASSEYRGLDTEAFFGQGTRLTVV.

The V gene is TRBV27, the J gene TRBJ2-7, with 16 bases that match TRBD2. Trimming at V came to 4 bases and at J to 4 bases, leaving 10 bases not matched to a gene. CDR3 length: 18 amino acids. CDR1 MNHEY and CDR2 SMNVEV come from the germline V gene (reference sequence). The CDR3 region has the DNA TGTGCCAGCAGTTGGGGACTAGCGGGAGGGCCGATCTGGTACGAGCAGTACTTC. Its translation is CASSWGLAGGPIWYEQYF.

The chain employs TRBV5-1 and TRBJ2-2, with a possible D match to TRBD2 (6 bases). This CDR3 contains 14 residues. Per the germline V gene, CDR1 is SGHRS and CDR2 is YFSETQ. V lost 4 bases to trimming and J lost 13 bases, with 20 bases between them. The CDR3 region has the DNA TGCGCCAGCAGCCTCACCCGGGGGAGCCCGAGGCTGTTTTTT. Its translation is CASSLTRGSPRLFF.

The V call is TRBV5-1, the J call TRBJ2-7, with 15 positions matching TRBD2. The CDR3 is 17 amino acids. Germline V lookup: CDR1 SGHRS, CDR2 YFSETQ. J lost 2 bases, V lost 1 base, and 4 bases had no gene match. CDR3 coding DNA: TGCGCCAGCAGCTTGCTCGGACTAGCGGGAGGGCCCTACGAGCAGTACTTC. As protein: CASSLLGLAGGPYEQYF.

J is TRBJ2-7 and V is TRBV6-1; perhaps TRBD1 as D (6 bases). V shed 2 bases and J shed 2 bases, with 10 bases lying between them. Germline V gives CDR1 MNHNS, CDR2 SASEGT. The CDR3 is 14 residues long. CDR3: CASSEPGETYEQYF. The CDR3 DNA sequence: TGTGCCAGCAGTGAACCAGGGGAAACCTACGAGCAGTACTTC.

The chain joins TRBV19 to TRBJ1-1; the D is unclear. Germline CDR1 is LNHDA and CDR2 is SQIVND (reference sequence). This CDR3 contains 15 residues. V shed 5 bases and J shed 10 bases, with 23 bases lying between them. DNA for the CDR3: TGTGCCAGTAGTGCCCTCGAGGCGGGCCTATCCAGAGCTTTCTTT. This encodes CASSALEAGLSRAFF.

The CDR3 reads CASSNRLAHIQYF. The CDR3, as DNA: TGTGCCAGCAGTAACCGGCTAGCCCACATTCAGTACTTC. This chain uses TRBV28 with TRBJ2-4, with D possibly being TRBD2 (5 bases). Germline assignment: CDR1 MDHEN and CDR2 SYDVKM. The CDR3 length is 13 residues. V gave up 5 bases and J gave up 8 bases, with 13 bases separating them.

The V gene is TRBV2, the J gene TRBJ1-1; TRBD1 might be the D (5 bases). The CDR3 extends over 13 amino acids. V lost 10 bases and J 7 bases, leaving 19 bases between the germline ends. Germline assignment: CDR1 SNHLY and CDR2 FYNNEI. The CDR3 bases are TGTGCCACCCCTTCCGGCAGGGCGAATGAAGCTTTCTTT. It translates to CATPSGRANEAFF.

This sequence joins TRBV2 and TRBJ1-1; D is perhaps TRBD1 (6 bases). Germline lookup yields CDR1 SNHLY and CDR2 FYNNEI. V lost 7 bases and J 5 bases, leaving 20 bases between the germline ends. The CDR3 loop spans 15 amino acids. The CDR3 region is CASTREGVRGTEAFF. CDR3 nucleotide sequence: TGTGCCAGCACCCGTGAGGGGGTAAGAGGGACTGAAGCTTTCTTT. Supplemented by reference TRBV2 and TRBJ1-1, the full variable domain reads EPEVTQTPSHQVTQMGQEVILRCVPISNHLYFYWYRQILGQKVEFLVSFYNNEISEKSEIFDDQFSVERPDGSNFTLKIRSTKLEDSAMYFCASTREGVRGTEAFFGQGTRLTVV.

The V gene is TRBV7-8, the J gene TRBJ1-1; D is ambiguous. Trimming removed 1 base at V and 3 bases at J, with 6 bases between. The CDR3 consists of 13 residues. The germline V gene encodes CDR1 SGHVS and CDR2 FQNEAQ. The CDR3 spells CASSLERDTEAFF. The CDR3 nucleotides are TGTGCCAGCAGCTTAGAGAGAGACACTGAAGCTTTCTTT.

This clone was seen more than once but under ten times. The rearrangement joins TRBV6-4 to TRBJ2-2, with TRBD2 matching 7 bases. In germline, CDR1 is MRHNA, CDR2 SNTAGT. There are 15 residues in the CDR3. The J segment lost 4 bases and the V segment lost 6 bases, leaving 8 bases of the junction unmatched. CDR3 residues: CASSPSSGSTGELFF. The DNA of the CDR3 is TGTGCCAGCAGCCCTTCTAGCGGAAGCACCGGGGAGCTGTTTTTT.

This chain uses TRBV18 with TRBJ1-6; D gene ambiguous. V dropped 3 bases and J dropped 5 bases, with 17 bases sitting between them. CDR1 is KGHSH and CDR2 is LQKENI in the germline V gene. The CDR3 has 17 amino acids. In DNA form, the CDR3 reads TGTGCCAGCTCACCGAAGGTGCGGGCCATCGATAATTCACCCCTCCACTTT. Amino acid sequence: CASSPKVRAIDNSPLHF.

V is TRBV29-1 and J is TRBJ2-1; D uncertain. The CDR3 spans 14 residues. Trimming removed 5 bases from V and 0 bases from J, with 11 bases in between. Germline CDR1 is SQVTM and CDR2 is ANQGSEA. CDR3 DNA: TGCAGCGTTCATCATATGAGCTCCTACAATGAGCAGTTCTTC. This gives the protein CSVHHMSSYNEQFF.

The chain employs TRBV15 and TRBJ2-3; 14 bases are shared with TRBD2. The CDR3 length is 15 residues. Germline values: CDR1 LNHNV, CDR2 YYDKDF (reference sequence). Trimming took 1 base from V and 14 from J; bases not matched to a gene: 8. As DNA, the CDR3 is TGTGCCACCAGCAGAGTGCTTTCGACTAGCGGGGGGGCGTATTTT. It is translated as CATSRVLSTSGGAYF.

In its sample, this clone was seen once. CDR3 sequence reads: CASRQGVDEQFF. Written as DNA, the CDR3 is TGTGCCAGTAGACAGGGGGTCGATGAGCAGTTCTTC. The rearrangement uses TRBV19 and TRBJ2-1; 8 positions agree with TRBD1. This CDR3 has 12 amino acids. Germline trimming cut 6 bases from V and 8 bases from J; bases unmatched to any gene: 3. Germline values: CDR1 LNHDA, CDR2 SQIVND (reference sequence).

This clone was recorded only once. The genes are TRBV7-9 and TRBJ1-4; no clear D gene. Trimming took 6 bases from V and 0 from J, leaving 8 bases between them. This CDR3 comprises 14 residues. CDR1 is SEHNR, CDR2 FQNEAQ, per germline (reference sequence). CDR3 region: CASSITATNEKLFF. In DNA, the CDR3 is TGTGCCAGCAGTATTACTGCAACTAATGAAAAACTGTTTTTT.

This clone came up a few times. The chain links TRBV27 to TRBJ2-3, with 8 bases that match TRBD2. Germline CDR1 and CDR2: MNHEY and SMNVEV (reference sequence). The trim removed 0 bases at V and 3 bases at J, leaving 2 bases unmatched. This CDR3 contains 15 residues. Here the CDR3 reads CASSLSRGETDTQYF. The CDR3 bases are TGTGCCAGCAGTTTATCGCGGGGGGAAACAGATACGCAGTATTTT.

J is TRBJ1-5 and V is TRBV4-1, with a weak D call TRBD1 (5 bases). This CDR3 is 16 amino acids long. Trimming removed 0 bases at V and 6 bases at J, with 15 bases between. CDR1 is MGHRA, CDR2 YSYEKL, per germline. The CDR3: CASSQEAVEGLQPQHF. CDR3 sequence (DNA): TGCGCCAGCAGCCAAGAGGCGGTCGAGGGACTTCAGCCCCAGCATTTT.

This chain connects TRBV6-1 to TRBJ2-5; 8 bases align to TRBD2. CDR1 is MNHNS, CDR2 SASEGT, per germline. The V gene end was trimmed by 5 bases and the J gene end by 1 base; junction bases not matched to a gene: 0. This CDR3 has 13 amino acids. The chain's CDR3 is CASSRGGQETQYF. CDR3 sequence (DNA): TGTGCCAGCAGTCGGGGGGGCCAAGAGACCCAGTACTTC.

In this sample, this clone turned up once. This sequence joins TRBV4-1 and TRBJ1-3, with TRBD1 identical over 7 bases. Germline V gives CDR1 MGHRA, CDR2 YSYEKL. J lost 0 bases, V lost 0 bases, and 11 bases had no gene match. This CDR3 is 19 amino acids long. CDR3 residues: CASSQEKGAGYSSGNTIYF. DNA for the CDR3: TGCGCCAGCAGCCAAGAGAAGGGGGCAGGATACTCCTCTGGAAACACCATATATTTT.

The chain combines TRBV7-9 with TRBJ2-3; 10 bases line up with TRBD1. This CDR3 comprises 15 residues. From germline, CDR1 is SEHNR and CDR2 FQNEAQ (reference sequence). Trimming took 4 bases from V and 4 from J; bases not matched to a gene: 5. CDR3 protein: CASSSGQGVADTQYF. Here the CDR3 DNA reads TGTGCCAGCAGCTCCGGACAGGGGGTCGCAGATACGCAGTATTTT.

V usage is TRBV2 and J usage is TRBJ2-2; the match to TRBD2 covers 8 bases. The CDR3 extends over 17 amino acids. V shed 5 bases and J 5 bases; nucleotides not matched to a gene: 13. Germline V CDR1 and CDR2: SNHLY, FYNNEI. This chain's CDR3 is CASSPRQAGVGTGELFF. CDR3 nucleotide sequence: TGTGCCAGCAGTCCTCGTCAAGCGGGAGTAGGGACCGGGGAGCTGTTTTTT.

This clone was observed a handful of times. The V and J genes are TRBV6-1 and TRBJ1-2, with D possibly being TRBD1 (5 bases). CDR3 length equals 12 residues. Trimming removed 4 bases from V and 4 bases from J, with 7 bases in between. Germline V gene data show CDR1 as MNHNS and CDR2 as SASEGT. The CDR3 DNA reads TGTGCCAGCAGTGTGGACATCTATGGCTACACCTTC. This encodes CASSVDIYGYTF.

This chain uses TRBV30 with TRBJ2-7, with 10 nucleotides matching TRBD2. The CDR3 runs to 14 residues. Germline CDR1 GTSNPN, CDR2 SVGIG (reference sequence). V shed 2 bases and J 2 bases; nucleotides not matched to a gene: 3. The CDR3 DNA reads as TGTGCCTGGAGTATCGGACTAGCGGCCTACGAGCAGTACTTC. Amino acid sequence: CAWSIGLAAYEQYF.

J is TRBJ1-3 and V is TRBV5-1; 10 bases match TRBD1. In germline, CDR1 is SGHRS, CDR2 YFSETQ. With 7 bases clipped from V and 3 bases from J, the junction kept 4 bases outside the gene matches. This CDR3 is built from 14 residues. CDR3 nucleotides: TGCGCCAGCGGACAGGGGGAGATTGGAAACACCATATATTTT. This translates into CASGQGEIGNTIYF. The full variable domain, in which reference TRBV5-1 and TRBJ1-3 provide the parts outside the CDR3, is KAGVTQTPRYLIKTRGQQVTLSCSPISGHRSVSWYQQTPGQGLQFLFEYFSETQRNKGNFPGRFSGRQFSNSRSEMNVSTLELGDSALYLCASGQGEIGNTIYFGEGSWLTVV.

The chain uses TRBV27 and TRBJ2-1; 7 bases match TRBD1. CDR1 is MNHEY, CDR2 SMNVEV, per germline (reference sequence). This CDR3 has 17 amino acids. Losses at the gene ends were 0 bases for V and 1 base for J; bases not matched to a gene: 6. The CDR3 spells CASSLSRAGGSYNEQFF. CDR3 in DNA: TGTGCCAGCAGTTTATCGCGGGCAGGGGGTTCCTACAATGAGCAGTTCTTC.

This chain uses TRBV7-6 with TRBJ1-1; TRBD1 aligns across 7 bases. V lost 5 bases to trimming and J lost 4 bases; unmatched junction nucleotides: 13. Per the germline V gene, CDR1 is SGHVS and CDR2 is FNYEAQ. The CDR3 totals 16 residues. Here the CDR3 reads CASSGGGGGSGTEAFF. The CDR3 nucleotides read TGTGCCAGCAGCGGGGGCGGAGGGGGCTCGGGCACTGAAGCTTTCTTT. Using reference TRBV7-6 and TRBJ1-1 for the parts outside the CDR3, the full variable domain is GAGVSQSPRYKVTKRGQDVALRCDPISGHVSLYWYRQALGQGPEFLTYFNYEAQQDKSGLPNDRFSAERPEGSISTLTIQRTEQRDSAMYRCASSGGGGGSGTEAFFGQGTRLTVV.